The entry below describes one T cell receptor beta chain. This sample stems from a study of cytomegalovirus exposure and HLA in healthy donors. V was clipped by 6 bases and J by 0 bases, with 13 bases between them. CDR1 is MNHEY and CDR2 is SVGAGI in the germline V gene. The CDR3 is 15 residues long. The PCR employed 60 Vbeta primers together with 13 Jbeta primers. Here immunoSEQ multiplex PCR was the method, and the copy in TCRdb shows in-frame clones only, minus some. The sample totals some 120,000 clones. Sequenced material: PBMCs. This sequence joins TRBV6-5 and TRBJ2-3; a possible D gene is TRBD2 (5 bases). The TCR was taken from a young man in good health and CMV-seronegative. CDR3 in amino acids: CASRPRVESTDTQYF. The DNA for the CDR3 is TGTGCCAGCAGACCGAGGGTGGAAAGCACAGATACGCAGTATTTT.